Below are 27 T cell receptor beta chains sequenced from a single sample in a study of blood T cell repertoires in COVID-19. Profiled with immunoSEQ multiplex PCR; TCRdb holds only in-frame clones, not every one. The table lists a few hundred thousand clones, 80% to 90% of them singletons. Material for sequencing was PBMCs or T cells enriched from blood (not recorded which). The receptor set was obtained from a woman younger than 35 who had recovered from COVID-19.

This clone was found once. The chain employs TRBV9 and TRBJ1-1; TRBD1 might be the D (5 bases). CDR1 SGDLS and CDR2 YYNGEE come from the germline V gene. The CDR3 loop spans 14 amino acids. The V end lost 6 bases, the J end lost 7 bases, and 19 bases lay between the germline ends. The CDR3 here is CASKKVGGVVEAFF. CDR3 in DNA: TGTGCCAGCAAGAAGGTCGGGGGTGTTGTTGAAGCTTTCTTT.

The chain recombines TRBV19 with TRBJ1-6; D gene ambiguous. Germline CDR1 is LNHDA and CDR2 is SQIVND (reference sequence). The CDR3 extends over 18 amino acids. Between the trimmed V and J ends, which lost 4 bases and 0 bases, there was a span of 16 bases. CDR3 sequence: CASSTTRGTSSYNSPLHF. Here the CDR3 DNA reads TGTGCCAGTAGTACGACTCGGGGAACGAGCTCCTATAATTCACCCCTCCACTTT.

The chain recombines TRBV6-5 with TRBJ2-2; a possible D gene is TRBD1 (6 bases). This CDR3 is 13 amino acids long. With 8 bases removed from V and 0 bases from J, the gap between germline ends came to 7 bases. Germline V gene lookup returns CDR1 MNHEY and CDR2 SVGAGI. CDR3 DNA: TGTGCCAGCGGGACACCGAACACCGGGGAGCTGTTTTTT. This sequence encodes CASGTPNTGELFF.

The chain recombines TRBV2 with TRBJ2-2; 8 nucleotides match TRBD1. The CDR3 is 15 residues long. Per the germline V gene, CDR1 is SNHLY and CDR2 is FYNNEI. The V segment lost 7 bases and the J segment 7 bases; nucleotides outside the gene matches: 11. CDR3 sequence (DNA): TGTGCCAGCACCGGAACAGGGGGTTTGGTCGGGGAGCTGTTTTTT. Residues: CASTGTGGLVGELFF.

The V call is TRBV5-6, the J call TRBJ2-4; 9 bases agree with TRBD2. Germline CDR1 is SGHDT and CDR2 is YYEEEE. CDR3 length: 16 residues. V lost 0 bases, J lost 9 bases, and 10 bases stayed unmatched. The CDR3 DNA follows: TGTGCCAGCAGCTTGGGCCCCCCAGCGGGAGGTGCCATTCAGTACTTC. Protein sequence: CASSLGPPAGGAIQYF.

This clone has more than one count but fewer than ten. V is TRBV7-9 and J is TRBJ2-7; D is possibly TRBD2 (5 bases). Between the trimmed V and J ends, which lost 5 bases and 1 base, there was a span of 9 bases. The CDR3 totals 13 residues. Germline-derived CDR1 and CDR2 are SEHNR and FQNEAQ (reference sequence). CDR3: CASSDYKSYEQYF. Written as DNA, the CDR3 is TGTGCCAGCAGCGACTATAAGTCCTACGAGCAGTACTTC.

A few counts support this clone. The junction differs from germline at one of its ends, possibly a read error. This chain links TRBV29-1 with TRBJ1-2, with D possibly being TRBD1 (6 bases). Per the germline V gene, CDR1 is SQVTM and CDR2 is ANQGSEA. The CDR3 runs 11 residues. The CDR3 is CSVEDSRGRLF. In DNA form, the CDR3 reads TGCAGCGTTGAAGATTCCAGGGGAAGGCTCTTC. The full variable domain, its missing parts supplied by reference TRBV29-1 and TRBJ1-2, is SAVISQKPSRDICQRGTSLTIQCQVDSQVTMMFWYRQQPGQSLTLIATANQGSEATYESGFVIDKFPISRPNLTFSTLTVSNMSPEDSSIYLCSVEDSRGRLFGSGTRLTVV.

This clone was seen a handful of times. V gene TRBV5-8 combines with J gene TRBJ1-1; D unresolved. The CDR3 is made up of 15 amino acids. Germline V gene sequence: CDR1 SGHTS, CDR2 YDEGEE. V was pared by 5 bases and J by 4 bases, with 18 bases between. As DNA, the CDR3 is TGTGCCAGCAGACGAGAAAGGAGTACCGGCACTGAAGCTTTCTTT. This codes for CASRRERSTGTEAFF.

This clone was counted a few times. The chain couples TRBV6-5 to TRBJ2-2, with D possibly TRBD1 on 7 matching bases. Germline values: CDR1 MNHEY, CDR2 SVGAGI. The V gene lost 6 bases and the J gene lost 4 bases, with 15 bases spanning the gap. The CDR3 has 15 amino acids. The CDR3 protein is CASSRNRGGTGELFF. For the CDR3, the DNA is TGTGCCAGCAGCCGAAACAGGGGAGGCACCGGGGAGCTGTTTTTT.

The rearrangement joins TRBV6-2 or TRBV6-3 to TRBJ2-5; 8 bases map to TRBD2. Germline trimming cut 2 bases from V and 4 bases from J; bases unmatched to any gene: 6. CDR1 and CDR2 from the germline V gene are MNHEY and SVGEGT. This CDR3 contains 15 residues. Here the CDR3 DNA reads TGTGCCAGCAGTTACGGAGCGGGGGAGGTAGAGACCCAGTACTTC. Amino acid sequence: CASSYGAGEVETQYF.

The chain carries TRBV11-3 and TRBJ1-5; weak D call: TRBD1 (6 bases). Germline CDR1 SGHNT, CDR2 YENEEA. The V gene lost 1 base and the J gene lost 5 bases, with 15 bases spanning the gap. The CDR3 totals 16 residues. CDR3 residues: CASSLVSGRGYQPQHF. DNA of the CDR3: TGTGCCAGCAGCTTAGTGAGCGGCAGGGGATATCAGCCCCAGCATTTT.

The V and J genes are TRBV9 and TRBJ2-6, with D possibly being TRBD2 (5 bases). This CDR3 comprises 16 residues. The germline V gene has CDR1 SGDLS and CDR2 YYNGEE. Deletions cut 2 bases from V and 2 bases from J, with 11 bases between. The CDR3 loop is CASSVGPGTGANVLTF. In nucleotides, the CDR3 is TGTGCCAGCAGCGTGGGCCCCGGGACTGGGGCCAACGTCCTGACTTTC.

V usage is TRBV27 and J usage is TRBJ2-7; D unclear. This CDR3 spans 15 amino acids. V shed 2 bases and J shed 2 bases, with 13 bases lying between them. Per germline, CDR1 MNHEY and CDR2 SMNVEV (reference sequence). CDR3 loop: CASSLKVSPPYEQYF. The CDR3 coding sequence is TGTGCCAGCAGTTTAAAAGTAAGCCCTCCCTACGAGCAGTACTTC.

The J gene is TRBJ2-5, the V gene TRBV5-4, with D unclear. The ends were cut back, 3 bases at V and 1 base at J, with 10 bases in the middle. CDR1 is SGHNT and CDR2 is YYREEE in the germline V gene (reference sequence). There are 14 residues in the CDR3. CDR3 loop: CASSSKSGQETQYF. Written as DNA, the CDR3 is TGTGCCAGCAGCTCTAAGTCAGGCCAAGAGACCCAGTACTTC.

The V call is TRBV7-2, the J call TRBJ1-2, with D perhaps TRBD1 (6 bases). CDR1 SGHTA and CDR2 FQGNSA come from the germline V gene. This CDR3 is 13 amino acids long. The V end lost 5 bases, the J end lost 4 bases, and 11 bases lay between the germline ends. This CDR3 is CASSPTGFYGYTF. The CDR3 nucleotides are TGTGCCAGCAGCCCAACAGGGTTCTATGGCTACACCTTC. The full variable domain, its missing parts supplied by reference TRBV7-2 and TRBJ1-2, is GAGVSQSPSNKVTEKGKDVELRCDPISGHTALYWYRQSLGQGLEFLIYFQGNSAPDKSGLPSDRFSAERTGGSVSTLTIQRTQQEDSAVYLCASSPTGFYGYTFGSGTRLTVV.

The chain employs TRBV11-3 and TRBJ2-1; 11 nucleotides align to TRBD2. V lost 5 bases and J lost 8; bases outside the gene matches: 5. The CDR3 has 14 amino acids. Looked up from germline, CDR1 is SGHNT and CDR2 is YENEEA. The CDR3: CASSGLAGTDEQFF. The CDR3 coding sequence is TGTGCCAGCAGCGGACTAGCGGGTACGGATGAGCAGTTCTTC.

The chain joins TRBV27 to TRBJ2-7; weak D call: TRBD1 (5 bases). The length of the CDR3 is 13 residues. CDR1 and CDR2 from the germline V gene are MNHEY and SMNVEV (reference sequence). V lost 3 bases, J lost 3 bases, and 9 bases lay in between. The chain's CDR3 is CASSFRVGYEQYF. CDR3 nucleotides: TGTGCCAGCAGTTTCAGGGTAGGCTACGAGCAGTACTTC.

This clone has a single count. The chain combines TRBV5-1 with TRBJ2-1; the match to TRBD1 covers 8 bases. Trimming cost V 2 bases and J 8 bases; bases outside gene matches: 3. This CDR3 comprises 13 residues. The germline V gene encodes CDR1 SGHRS and CDR2 YFSETQ. Here the CDR3 reads CASSFQGADEQFF. For the CDR3, the DNA is TGCGCCAGCAGCTTCCAGGGGGCGGATGAGCAGTTCTTC.

The J gene is TRBJ1-2, the V gene TRBV29-1; D may be TRBD1 (5 bases). The germline V and J ends were trimmed by 6 bases and 7 bases, with 15 bases remaining between them. CDR3 length: 12 residues. The germline gives CDR1 SQVTM, CDR2 ANQGSEA. In nucleotides, the CDR3 is TGCAGCGTAGCGGGACTCTTATTTGGCTACACCTTC. The encoded protein is CSVAGLLFGYTF.

The chain recombines TRBV7-3 with TRBJ1-1; the D gene is possibly TRBD1 (6 bases). The V gene's germline CDR1 is SGHTA and CDR2 FQGTGA. Trimming shortened V by 8 bases and J by 4 bases, and 11 bases separated the two germline ends. The CDR3 runs 12 residues. DNA of the CDR3: TGTGCCAGCGGGGGCGTCGGCACTGAAGCTTTCTTT. It yields the protein CASGGVGTEAFF. Complete variable domain (other parts from reference TRBV7-3 and TRBJ1-1): GAGVSQTPSNKVTEKGKYVELRCDPISGHTALYWYRQSLGQGPEFLIYFQGTGAADDSGLPNDRFFAVRPEGSVSTLKIQRTERGDSAVYLCASGGVGTEAFFGQGTRLTVV.

The CDR3 DNA is TGTGCCAGCAGCTCGGGACAGAACACCGGGGAGCTGTTTTTT. It is translated as CASSSGQNTGELFF. V and J are TRBV5-4 and TRBJ2-2, with a possible D match to TRBD1 (6 bases). The CDR3 runs to 14 residues. Looked up from germline, CDR1 is SGHNT and CDR2 is YYREEE (reference sequence). Trimming cost V 3 bases and J 1 base, with 7 bases left between them.

The gene calls are TRBV5-1 and TRBJ2-7; 7 bases agree with TRBD1. J was trimmed by 3 bases and V by 3 bases; bases with no gene match: 6. The CDR3 totals 14 residues. The germline V gene has CDR1 SGHRS and CDR2 YFSETQ. The CDR3 sequence is CASSSQGQNYEQYF. The DNA of the CDR3 is TGCGCCAGCAGCTCCCAGGGACAGAACTACGAGCAGTACTTC.

This clone has a single count. The CDR3 nucleotides are TGCAGCTCTAGGGGGAGGGACGTCTTCCCTGTAAGCCTCCACTTT. Its translation is CSSRGRDVFPVSLHF. V and J are TRBV29-1 and TRBJ1-6; D is possibly TRBD1 (6 bases). Germline CDR1 is SQVTM and CDR2 is ANQGSEA. With 8 bases removed from V and 15 bases from J, the gap between germline ends came to 29 bases. The CDR3 sequence is 15 residues long.

The chain employs TRBV6-2 or TRBV6-3 and TRBJ2-5; 9 positions match TRBD1. CDR3 size: 17 residues. CDR1 is MNHEY and CDR2 is SVGEGT in the germline V gene. V was clipped by 2 bases and J by 3 bases; unmatched bases: 10. This CDR3 is CASSYHSDRGREETQYF. The CDR3 DNA is TGTGCCAGCAGTTACCACTCGGACAGGGGAAGGGAAGAGACCCAGTACTTC.

This rearrangement joins TRBV13 to TRBJ2-1, with TRBD1 matching 8 bases. With V trimmed by 3 bases and J by 0 bases, 10 bases remained unmatched. The germline V gene encodes CDR1 PRHDT and CDR2 FYEKMQ (reference sequence). This CDR3 region has 18 residues. The CDR3, as DNA: TGTGCCAGCAGCTTGCTTTTGAGACAGGGGAGCTCCTACAATGAGCAGTTCTTC. Its translation is CASSLLLRQGSSYNEQFF.

This chain connects TRBV28 to TRBJ2-2; a weak D match, TRBD2 (6 bases). The V and J ends lost 5 bases and 6 bases respectively, with 7 bases between them. Germline V lookup: CDR1 MDHEN, CDR2 SYDVKM. This CDR3 has 12 residues. CDR3 region: CASSRESGELFF. CDR3 bases: TGTGCCAGCAGTCGGGAGTCCGGGGAGCTGTTTTTT.

Only one count was recorded for this clone. The chain employs TRBV7-2 and TRBJ1-2, with no clear D. CDR1 and CDR2 from the germline V gene are SGHTA and FQGNSA. This CDR3 region has 13 residues. Trimming stripped 5 bases from V and 3 bases from J, with 10 bases between. Here the CDR3 reads CASSPHGDYGYTF. The CDR3 bases are TGTGCCAGCAGCCCTCACGGGGACTATGGCTACACCTTC.